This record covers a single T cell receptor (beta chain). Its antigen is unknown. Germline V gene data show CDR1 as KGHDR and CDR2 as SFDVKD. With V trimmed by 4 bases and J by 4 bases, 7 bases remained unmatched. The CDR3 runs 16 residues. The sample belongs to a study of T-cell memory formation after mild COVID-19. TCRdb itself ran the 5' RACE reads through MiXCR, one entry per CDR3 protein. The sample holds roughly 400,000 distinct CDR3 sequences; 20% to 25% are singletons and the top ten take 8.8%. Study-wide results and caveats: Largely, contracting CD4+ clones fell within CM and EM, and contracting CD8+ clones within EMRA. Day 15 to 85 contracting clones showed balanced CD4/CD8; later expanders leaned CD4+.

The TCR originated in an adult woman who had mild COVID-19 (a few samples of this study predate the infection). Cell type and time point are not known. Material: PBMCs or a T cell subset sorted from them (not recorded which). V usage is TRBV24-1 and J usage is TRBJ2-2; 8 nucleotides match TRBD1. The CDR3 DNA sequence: TGTGCCACCAGTGACACCCGGACAGGGAGCACCGGGGAGCTGTTTTTT. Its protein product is CATSDTRTGSTGELFF.